These T cell receptor beta chains were read from a single sample in a study of T cell changes during pregnancy in multiple sclerosis. The protocol was immunoSEQ multiplex PCR, while the TCRdb copy is restricted to in-frame clones and leaves out a portion. In the table there are more than 65,000 clones, approximately 87% of which are singletons. The specimen comprised peripheral blood, sampled after pregnancy. The receptors originated from a female donor in good health, enrolled as a control in a pregnancy study. CDR3s include the opening cysteine and the closing phenylalanine or tryptophan. D genes are given only for firm matches. Clone sizes are given selectively: once, few, many, or a class where the clone is expanded.

cdr3_length	j_call	clone_size	d_call	v_call	cdr3_nt	cdr3_aa
18	TRBJ2-1	.	TRBD2	TRBV10-1	TGCGCCAGCAGTGCCTCCAGGACTAGCGGGGGGGCCAACAATGAGCAGTTCTTC	CASSASRTSGGANNEQFF
13	TRBJ2-7	.	.	TRBV6-1	TGTGCCAGCAGTGAAAAACAGGTTTACGAGCAGTACTTC	CASSEKQVYEQYF
12	TRBJ1-5	.	TRBD1	TRBV30	TGTGCCTGGGGACAGGACGATCAGCCCCAGCATTTT	CAWGQDDQPQHF
16	TRBJ1-5	.	TRBD1	TRBV7-2	TGTGCCAGCAGCTTAATTGGGGCAGGGGGTGATCAGCCCCAGCATTTT	CASSLIGAGGDQPQHF
16	TRBJ2-6	.	.	TRBV18	TGTGCCAGCTCCCCGAACCCAGGTTTTGGGGCCAACGTCCTGACTTTC	CASSPNPGFGANVLTF
14	TRBJ2-1	.	.	TRBV10-2	TGCGCCAGCAGCCCGGGGGGCCCTGTGAATGAGCAGTTCTTC	CASSPGGPVNEQFF
13	TRBJ1-2	.	.	TRBV5-8	TGTGCCAGCAGCACGAGAGGGTTTTATGGCTACACCTTC	CASSTRGFYGYTF
15	TRBJ1-2	.	TRBD1	TRBV30	TGTGCCTGGAACGCCGGGACAGGGGTGAAAAATGGCTACACCTTC	CAWNAGTGVKNGYTF
13	TRBJ1-2	.	.	TRBV2	TGTGCCAGCCCGACCACCAGGTCTTATGGCTACACCTTC	CASPTTRSYGYTF
15	TRBJ2-2	.	TRBD2	TRBV19	TGTGCCAGTGAAGGGGCGGGAGGGCCGGCCGGGGAGCTGTTTTTT	CASEGAGGPAGELFF
16	TRBJ2-6	once	.	TRBV27	TGTGCCAGCAGTTTATTCGCAGGACTGGGGGCCAACGTCCTGACTTTC	CASSLFAGLGANVLTF
12	TRBJ2-7	few	.	TRBV9	TGTGCCAGCGGGGGGGCCACTTACGAGCAGTACTTC	CASGGATYEQYF
14	TRBJ1-1	.	.	TRBV28	TGTGCCAGCAGCCCCGGGGGAGGGCCCACTGAAGCTTTCTTT	CASSPGGGPTEAFF
12	TRBJ2-3	.	.	TRBV9	TGTGCCAGCAGCGAACTAGCCGATACGCAGTATTTT	CASSELADTQYF
14	TRBJ1-2	once	TRBD1	TRBV27	TGTGCCAGCAGTCTCGGACAGGGGGTTTCTGGCTACACCTTC	CASSLGQGVSGYTF
16	TRBJ2-3	.	TRBD2	TRBV9	TGTGCCAGCAGCGGCTCTAGCGGGGGGGCCTGGGATACGCAGTATTTT	CASSGSSGGAWDTQYF
14	TRBJ2-7	.	TRBD1	TRBV7-9	TGTGCCAGCAGTTGGACAGGGGGTGCCTACGAGCAGTACTTC	CASSWTGGAYEQYF
10	TRBJ1-1	.	.	TRBV29-1	TGCAGCGCCCTAAACACTGAAGCTTTCTTT	CSALNTEAFF
14	TRBJ1-4	.	.	TRBV9	TGTGCCAGCAGCGCCGGGGGGACTAATGAAAAACTGTTTTTT	CASSAGGTNEKLFF
13	TRBJ1-3	few	.	TRBV29-1	TGCAGCGTTGGGCACAGCTCTGGAAACACCATATATTTT	CSVGHSSGNTIYF
15	TRBJ2-3	.	TRBD2	TRBV2	TGTGCCAGCAGTGTAGAACTAGCGGGCACAGATACGCAGTATTTT	CASSVELAGTDTQYF
14	TRBJ1-1	.	.	TRBV5-1	TGCGCCAGCAGCCCCAGGGTGGGGAACACTGAAGCTTTCTTT	CASSPRVGNTEAFF
17	TRBJ2-2	.	TRBD2	TRBV5-1	TGCGCCAGCAGCTTGGAGGGACTAGCGGTTAACACCGGGGAGCTGTTTTTT	CASSLEGLAVNTGELFF
14	TRBJ1-1	.	.	TRBV4-1	TGCGCCAGCAGCCAAGATATACAGCACACTGAAGCTTTCTTT	CASSQDIQHTEAFF
16	TRBJ1-5	.	TRBD1	TRBV30	TGTGCCTGGGACAGGGGGCGGGTTGGAGGCAATCAGCCCCAGCATTTT	CAWDRGRVGGNQPQHF
13	TRBJ1-5	.	TRBD1	TRBV30	TGTGCCTGGGGGACAGGGGAGAGCCTGCCCCAGCATTTT	CAWGTGESLPQHF
13	TRBJ2-7	.	.	TRBV2	TGTGCCAGCAGTACGGACAGTTCCTACGAGCAGTACTTC	CASSTDSSYEQYF
14	TRBJ2-1	.	.	TRBV29-1	TGCAGCGTTGAAGATAGCGGATCCTACAATGAGCAGTTCTTC	CSVEDSGSYNEQFF
14	TRBJ2-3	.	.	TRBV30	TGTGCCTGGAGTGTAATGGGGGCCCGGGATACGCAGTATTTT	CAWSVMGARDTQYF
11	TRBJ1-2	.	.	TRBV20-1	TGCAGTGTTCAGGGGAGGGATGGCTACACCTTC	CSVQGRDGYTF
13	TRBJ2-7	.	.	TRBV6-5	TGTGCCAGCAGACCGAGAGAAGCCTACGAGCAGTACTTC	CASRPREAYEQYF
13	TRBJ2-1	.	.	TRBV27	TGTGCCAGCAGCTATAGGAGCTTAAATGAGCAGTTCTTC	CASSYRSLNEQFF
12	TRBJ2-7	.	.	TRBV30	TGTGCCTGGAGTGGGGCAGCAGCCTGGCAGTACTTC	CAWSGAAAWQYF